Below, 31 T cell receptor beta chains from the same sample are listed, as sequenced in a study of T cell responses to AZD1222 COVID-19 vaccine. The repertoire was sequenced with immunoSEQ multiplex PCR; TCRdb's copy has only in-frame clones and lacks some. The data show more than 110,000 clones, 90% seen once. The sequences come from peripheral blood, collected on day 0 of AZD1222 vaccination. The receptors were sampled from an adult in good health.

The rearrangement joins TRBV19 to TRBJ2-1; no firm D call. V gave up 11 bases and J gave up 3 bases, with 14 bases separating them. The CDR3 contains 13 residues. The germline V gene encodes CDR1 LNHDA and CDR2 SQIVND (reference sequence). Here the CDR3 DNA reads TGTGCCTGCGGAGTTCCCAACTACAATGAGCAGTTCTTC. This translates into CACGVPNYNEQFF.

The chain couples TRBV24-1 to TRBJ2-1, with 7 bases that match TRBD1. This CDR3 region has 14 residues. In germline, CDR1 is KGHDR, CDR2 SFDVKD. The V gene end was trimmed by 9 bases and the J gene end by 3 bases; junction bases not matched to a gene: 7. The CDR3 loop is CATAMTGNYNEQFF. As DNA, the CDR3 is TGTGCCACCGCGATGACAGGGAACTACAATGAGCAGTTCTTC.

This chain connects TRBV4-2 to TRBJ1-6; D perhaps matches TRBD1 (6 bases). Germline values: CDR1 LGHNA, CDR2 YNFKEQ. CDR3 length: 18 amino acids. V lost 0 bases and J lost 7, with 19 bases in between. CDR3 sequence (DNA): TGTGCCAGCAGCCAAGATCTCCCTACCCTGCAGGGGAATTCACCCCTCCACTTT. Translation: CASSQDLPTLQGNSPLHF.

The chain combines TRBV21-1 with TRBJ1-5. TRBV21-1 is flagged as a pseudogene. The CDR3 runs to 22 residues. The CDR3: CASSKDVGEQSPNPDSNQPQHF. CDR3 coding DNA: TGTGCCAGCAGCAAAGATGTTGGGGAGCAATCTCCAAATCCCGATAGCAATCAGCCCCAGCATTTT.

This rearrangement joins TRBV6-5 to TRBJ2-7; D not certain. This CDR3 spans 15 amino acids. Germline assignment: CDR1 MNHEY and CDR2 SVGAGI. V was pared by 5 bases and J by 2 bases, with 16 bases between. The CDR3 is CASSTAVEDPYEQYF. CDR3 DNA sequence: TGTGCCAGCAGTACAGCTGTCGAGGACCCCTACGAGCAGTACTTC.

This chain links TRBV30 with TRBJ2-7; 10 nucleotides agree with TRBD1. The CDR3 consists of 15 residues. The V gene's germline CDR1 is GTSNPN and CDR2 SVGIG (reference sequence). J was trimmed by 4 bases and V by 0 bases; bases with no gene match: 6. The CDR3 DNA reads TGTGCCTGGAGTGTAAGGGACAGGGGTGTATACGAGCAGTACTTC. Amino acid sequence: CAWSVRDRGVYEQYF. Combining the CDR3 with reference TRBV30 and TRBJ2-7 gives the whole variable domain SQTIHQWPATLVQPVGSPLSLECTVEGTSNPNLYWYRQAAGRGLQLLFYSVGIGQISSEVPQNLSASRPQDRQFILSSKKLLLSDSGFYLCAWSVRDRGVYEQYFGPGTRLTVT.

This clone was counted a few times. The chain couples TRBV30 to TRBJ1-2; D is unclear. Trimming removed 5 bases from V and 4 bases from J, with 20 bases in between. CDR1 is GTSNPN and CDR2 is SVGIG in the germline V gene (reference sequence). The CDR3 contains 15 residues. The CDR3 loop is CAWGKGSARVYGYTF. CDR3 bases: TGTGCCTGGGGGAAGGGCAGTGCCCGTGTCTATGGCTACACCTTC.

This chain connects TRBV20-1 to TRBJ1-2; D remains unclear. V lost 7 bases to trimming and J lost 8 bases, with 11 bases between them. Germline assignment: CDR1 DFQATT and CDR2 SNEGSKA (reference sequence). This CDR3 has 10 residues. The CDR3 region is CSVRASGYTF. CDR3 bases: TGCAGTGTTAGGGCGAGCGGCTACACCTTC.

The chain has TRBV7-9 and TRBJ1-2; TRBD1 aligns across 8 bases. V dropped 3 bases and J dropped 5; count of bases not matched to a gene: 11. This CDR3 contains 16 residues. Germline lookup yields CDR1 SEHNR and CDR2 FQNEAQ (reference sequence). The CDR3 DNA reads as TGTGCCAGCAGCTTTCGGACAGGGAGTTTTTTATATGGCTACACCTTC. This gives the protein CASSFRTGSFLYGYTF.

The rearrangement joins TRBV6-5 to TRBJ1-5, with 9 nucleotides matching TRBD1. Germline V gene data show CDR1 as MNHEY and CDR2 as SVGAGI. This CDR3 comprises 14 residues. The V gene end was trimmed by 6 bases and the J gene end by 8 bases; junction bases not matched to a gene: 8. The CDR3 DNA reads as TGTGCCAGCAGAACTGGACAGGGGATTAAGCCCCAGCATTTT. It yields the protein CASRTGQGIKPQHF.

The chain couples TRBV29-1 to TRBJ2-2, with D unresolved. V lost 6 bases and J lost 0, with 11 bases in between. CDR3 length equals 14 residues. Germline assignment: CDR1 SQVTM and CDR2 ANQGSEA. The CDR3 DNA reads as TGCAGCGTAGAGGAAACGGCGAACACCGGGGAGCTGTTTTTT. This translates into CSVEETANTGELFF.

This clone occurred once. The V call is TRBV10-3, the J call TRBJ1-1; D uncertain. The V and J ends lost 4 bases and 1 base respectively, with 4 bases between them. The CDR3 length is 12 residues. Germline V gene sequence: CDR1 ENHRY, CDR2 SYGVKD. CDR3 sequence: CAISARNTEAFF. CDR3 coding DNA: TGTGCCATCAGTGCTAGGAACACTGAAGCTTTCTTT.

The gene calls are TRBV7-3 and TRBJ2-1; D might be TRBD2 (5 bases). The V end lost 4 bases, the J end lost 3 bases, and 10 bases lay between the germline ends. The CDR3 runs 14 residues. Looked up from germline, CDR1 is SGHTA and CDR2 is FQGTGA. The CDR3 DNA follows: TGTGCCAGCAGCTCCAAACTAGACTACAATGAGCAGTTCTTC. Encoded protein: CASSSKLDYNEQFF. The whole variable domain, remainder taken from reference TRBV7-3 and TRBJ2-1, is GAGVSQTPSNKVTEKGKYVELRCDPISGHTALYWYRQSLGQGPEFLIYFQGTGAADDSGLPNDRFFAVRPEGSVSTLKIQRTERGDSAVYLCASSSKLDYNEQFFGPGTRLTVL.

CDR3 bases: TGTGCCAGCTCACAAGGGACTAGCGGGAGAGAGTTCTTC. It translates to CASSQGTSGREFF. The chain joins TRBV18 to TRBJ2-1, with 14 bases fitting TRBD2. With 4 bases clipped from V and 14 bases from J, the junction kept 4 bases outside the gene matches. This CDR3 has 13 residues. Looked up from germline, CDR1 is KGHSH and CDR2 is LQKENI.

The V and J genes are TRBV6-5 and TRBJ1-2; 8 nucleotides align to TRBD1. This CDR3 has 13 amino acids. The V and J ends lost 7 bases and 6 bases, in that order; junction bases with no gene match: 7. Germline CDR1 and CDR2: MNHEY and SVGAGI. The CDR3 sequence is CASTLGQGNGYTF. CDR3 sequence (DNA): TGTGCCAGCACCCTCGGACAGGGCAATGGCTACACCTTC.

The chain is built from TRBV7-6 and TRBJ2-1; 7 bases align to TRBD2. This CDR3 has 15 residues. With V trimmed by 4 bases and J by 6 bases, 9 bases remained unmatched. The germline gives CDR1 SGHVS, CDR2 FNYEAQ. The CDR3 DNA is TGTGCCAGCAGCTGGATGAGCGGGAATACCAATGAGCAGTTCTTC. This sequence encodes CASSWMSGNTNEQFF.

The genes are TRBV21-1 and TRBJ2-7. TRBV21-1 is given as a pseudogene. CDR3 length: 14 amino acids. CDR3 in DNA: TGTGCCAGCAGCCGATACTCCGACCTTTACGAGCAGTACTTC. Translated, it gives CASSRYSDLYEQYF.

A word on this clone: At one boundary the junction diverges from the germline segment, which might be a read error. The chain uses TRBV3-1 (or the pseudogene TRBV3-2) and TRBJ1-2; tentatively, D is TRBD1 (6 bases). Germline CDR1 LGHDT, CDR2 YNNKEL (reference sequence). This CDR3 contains 14 residues. CDR3 coding DNA: TGTGCCAGCACCCAACAGGGAGTGGACTATGGCTACACCTTC. It encodes CASTQQGVDYGYTF.

The rearrangement joins TRBV19 to TRBJ1-1; TRBD1 agrees at 7 bases. V was pared by 4 bases and J by 0 bases, with 11 bases of the junction left unmatched. Germline V gene sequence: CDR1 LNHDA, CDR2 SQIVND (reference sequence). The CDR3 runs to 17 residues. The CDR3 reads CASSSRTGQTLNTEAFF. The DNA for the CDR3 is TGTGCCAGTAGTAGCAGGACAGGACAAACTTTGAACACTGAAGCTTTCTTT.

The V call is TRBV11-3, the J call TRBJ2-1; 9 bases map to TRBD1. The CDR3 consists of 15 residues. The V and J ends lost 4 bases and 4 bases, in that order; junction bases with no gene match: 5. Germline V gene sequence: CDR1 SGHNT, CDR2 YENEEA. DNA of the CDR3: TGTGCCAGCAGCTCAGGACAGGGGCCTTACAATGAGCAGTTCTTC. Its protein is CASSSGQGPYNEQFF.

V usage is TRBV6-6 and J usage is TRBJ1-6, with a possible D match to TRBD1 (5 bases). Trimming stripped 0 bases from V and 10 bases from J, with 16 bases between. This CDR3 contains 16 residues. The germline gives CDR1 MNHNY, CDR2 SVGAGI (reference sequence). This chain's CDR3 is CASSYSNGQRGSPLHF. The CDR3 bases are TGTGCCAGCAGTTACTCGAATGGTCAACGGGGGTCACCCCTCCACTTT.

As to this clone: At one end the junction does not follow the germline gene, possibly because of a read error. This chain links TRBV6-5 with TRBJ2-7; 8 bases agree with TRBD2. CDR3 size: 13 residues. CDR1 and CDR2 (germline): MNHEY, SVGAGI. CDR3 sequence: CASGYSGIYEQYF. The CDR3 DNA is TGTGCCAGCGGTTATAGCGGGATCTACGAGCAGTACTTC.

The J gene is TRBJ1-2, the V gene TRBV30; weak D call: TRBD1 (6 bases). CDR1 GTSNPN and CDR2 SVGIG come from the germline V gene (reference sequence). V was cut by 2 bases and J by 0 bases, with 19 bases left in between. The CDR3 sequence is 17 residues long. CDR3 sequence reads: CAWSHGQTFRANYGYTF. DNA of the CDR3: TGTGCCTGGAGTCACGGACAGACGTTTCGCGCTAACTATGGCTACACCTTC. Using reference TRBV30 and TRBJ1-2 for the parts outside the CDR3, the full variable domain is SQTIHQWPATLVQPVGSPLSLECTVEGTSNPNLYWYRQAAGRGLQLLFYSVGIGQISSEVPQNLSASRPQDRQFILSSKKLLLSDSGFYLCAWSHGQTFRANYGYTFGSGTRLTVV.

The CDR3 coding sequence is TGTGCCAGCAGCTTAGCAGGAGCCAAAAACATTCAGTACTTC. Residues: CASSLAGAKNIQYF. The chain carries TRBV11-2 and TRBJ2-4, with unresolved D. V was cut by 1 base and J by 0 bases, with 4 bases left in between. Germline CDR1 SGHAT, CDR2 FQNNGV. This CDR3 has 14 amino acids. Full variable domain (rest looked up from reference TRBV11-2 and TRBJ2-4): EAGVAQSPRYKIIEKRQSVAFWCNPISGHATLYWYQQILGQGPKLLIQFQNNGVVDDSQLPKDRFSAERLKGVDSTLKIQPAKLEDSAVYLCASSLAGAKNIQYFGAGTRLSVL.

The table lists this clone with a count of one. For the CDR3, the DNA is TGTGCCAGTAGTACGACAGAGAACACTGAAGCTTTCTTT. Its protein is CASSTTENTEAFF. The rearrangement links TRBV19 to TRBJ1-1; D perhaps matches TRBD1 (5 bases). The CDR3 contains 13 residues. The germline CDR1 and CDR2 sequences are LNHDA and SQIVND (reference sequence). The ends were cut back, 4 bases at V and 1 base at J, with 7 bases in the middle. Based on the CDR3 plus reference TRBV19 and TRBJ1-1, the full variable domain is DGGITQSPKYLFRKEGQNVTLSCEQNLNHDAMYWYRQDPGQGLRLIYYSQIVNDFQKGDIAEGYSVSREKKESFPLTVTSAQKNPTAFYLCASSTTENTEAFFGQGTRLTVV.

This clone was detected only once. The J gene is TRBJ1-4, the V gene TRBV21-1. TRBV21-1 is recorded as a pseudogene. The CDR3 spans 18 residues. The CDR3 protein is CASSNTATYNEPNEKLFF. The CDR3 DNA reads TGTGCCAGCAGCAATACGGCCACTTACAACGAGCCTAATGAAAAACTGTTTTTT.

The chain employs TRBV5-6 and TRBJ1-6; D ambiguous. This CDR3 has 17 residues. From germline, CDR1 is SGHDT and CDR2 YYEEEE. V was clipped by 0 bases and J by 0 bases, with 10 bases between them. The CDR3 loop is CASSLDLTSSYNSPLHF. CDR3 bases: TGTGCCAGCAGCTTGGATTTGACGAGCTCCTATAATTCACCCCTCCACTTT. Filled out from reference TRBV5-6 and TRBJ1-6, the complete variable domain reads DAGVTQSPTHLIKTRGQQVTLRCSPKSGHDTVSWYQQALGQGPQFIFQYYEEEERQRGNFPDRFSGHQFPNYSSELNVNALLLGDSALYLCASSLDLTSSYNSPLHFGNGTRLTVT.

The rearrangement links TRBV24-1 to TRBJ2-1; D unclear. Deletions cut 2 bases from V and 9 bases from J, with 10 bases between. This CDR3 spans 13 amino acids. Germline V CDR1 and CDR2: KGHDR, SFDVKD. This chain's CDR3 is CATSDSWGAEQFF. The CDR3 DNA sequence: TGTGCCACCAGTGATTCCTGGGGTGCTGAGCAGTTCTTC.

The V gene is TRBV12-5, the J gene TRBJ1-1; TRBD1 aligns across 12 bases. J gave up 4 bases and V 3 bases, and 6 bases lay outside the gene matches. The germline V gene encodes CDR1 LGHNT and CDR2 FRNRAP. This CDR3 is 16 amino acids long. The CDR3 sequence is CASGLRGQGAGTEAFF. Here the CDR3 DNA reads TGTGCTAGTGGTTTAAGGGGACAGGGGGCTGGCACTGAAGCTTTCTTT. Full variable domain (missing parts from reference TRBV12-5 and TRBJ1-1): DARVTQTPRHKVTEMGQEVTMRCQPILGHNTVFWYRQTMMQGLELLAYFRNRAPLDDSGMPKDRFSAEMPDATLATLKIQPSEPRDSAVYFCASGLRGQGAGTEAFFGQGTRLTVV.

This clone was seen a single time. The chain couples TRBV5-1 to TRBJ1-2; 7 bases are a match to TRBD1. V was clipped by 4 bases and J by 3 bases; unmatched bases: 6. The germline CDR1 and CDR2 sequences are SGHRS and YFSETQ. The CDR3 totals 14 residues. CDR3 coding DNA: TGCGCCAGCAGCCCCCGGGACAGTCACTATGGCTACACCTTC. Residues: CASSPRDSHYGYTF.

For the CDR3, the DNA is TGTGCCAGCAGTGAACAGGGACAGGGGGTAGGTGGCTACACCTTC. This codes for CASSEQGQGVGGYTF. The gene calls are TRBV2 and TRBJ1-2; 11 bases align to TRBD1. J was trimmed by 7 bases and V by 2 bases; bases with no gene match: 6. Germline V gene lookup returns CDR1 SNHLY and CDR2 FYNNEI. The CDR3 has 15 amino acids.